The sequence of this TCR beta chain was determined in a study of T cells in Graves' hyperthyroidism and ophthalmopathy. The TCR beta CDR3 regions underwent amplification using RNA transcripts as the source. The HTBI primer set drove a first-round RT-PCR of the TCR CDR3. TCRdb re-analysed the multiplex PCR reads in MiXCR, keeping a single row per CDR3 protein. The table lists some 600,000 distinct CDR3 sequences, just over 45% of them singletons, with approximately 8.2% in the top ten. V was cut by 6 bases and J by 0 bases, with 8 bases left in between. Germline V gives CDR1 SGHTA, CDR2 FQGNSA. CDR3 length: 13 residues.

The TCR comes from a woman aged 18-30 years with Graves' hyperthyroidism. This sequence joins TRBV7-2 and TRBJ2-5; D gene uncertain. Material: peripheral blood or thyroid tissue (not recorded which). The CDR3 here is CASRRRDQETQYF. CDR3 nucleotide sequence: TGTGCCAGCAGGAGACGGGACCAAGAGACCCAGTACTTC.